The 29 T cell receptor beta chains given below trace back to one sample, sequenced in a study of identifying expanded T cells in peripheral blood. The protocol was immunoSEQ multiplex PCR, while the TCRdb copy is restricted to in-frame clones and leaves out a portion. The sample shows approximately 58,000 clones, roughly four fifths of them seen only once. The sequencing sample was made of blood. Every receptor here comes from a person aged 18 to 70 in good health.

V gene TRBV11-2 combines with J gene TRBJ2-7, with TRBD2 matching 7 bases. V lost 5 bases and J lost 4; bases outside the gene matches: 11. Germline V gene data show CDR1 as SGHAT and CDR2 as FQNNGV. The CDR3 has 15 residues. The CDR3 sequence: CASSPGSGDFYEQYV. In DNA form, the CDR3 reads TGTGCCAGCAGCCCAGGAAGCGGGGACTTTTACGAGCAGTACGTC.

The chain couples TRBV6-1 to TRBJ1-2; maybe TRBD1 (6 bases). The CDR3 extends over 13 amino acids. Germline V gives CDR1 MNHNS, CDR2 SASEGT. V was cut by 3 bases and J by 8 bases, with 13 bases left in between. CDR3 sequence: CASSDRGRSGYTF. The CDR3 DNA follows: TGTGCCAGCAGTGATCGGGGGCGGAGCGGCTACACCTTC.

The chain uses TRBV25-1 and TRBJ2-7; D not certain. The ends were cut back, 4 bases at V and 1 base at J, with 8 bases in the middle. The CDR3 has 13 amino acids. CDR1 and CDR2 (germline): MGHDK, SYGVNS. In DNA form, the CDR3 reads TGTGCCAGCAGTGGGACGGTGTCCTACGAGCAGTACGTC. It yields the protein CASSGTVSYEQYV.

This clone showed up just once. V and J are TRBV2 and TRBJ2-7, with 9 bases fitting TRBD1. With V trimmed by 10 bases and J by 3 bases, 1 base remained unmatched. Germline V gene sequence: CDR1 SNHLY, CDR2 FYNNEI. This CDR3 is built from 11 residues. The CDR3 here is CATGQGYEQYV. Here the CDR3 DNA reads TGTGCCACGGGACAGGGCTACGAGCAGTACGTC.

The chain combines TRBV7-2 with TRBJ2-7, with 9 bases that match TRBD2. Germline V CDR1 and CDR2: SGHTA, FQGNSA. With V trimmed by 5 bases and J by 2 bases, 10 bases remained unmatched. CDR3 length equals 16 residues. The CDR3 region is CASSQTSGQGAYEQYF. The CDR3 region has the DNA TGTGCCAGCAGCCAGACTAGCGGCCAGGGGGCCTACGAGCAGTACTTC.

This chain joins TRBV5-1 and TRBJ2-3; TRBD2 might be the D (5 bases). CDR1 is SGHRS and CDR2 is YFSETQ in the germline V gene. With 7 bases removed from V and 0 bases from J, the gap between germline ends came to 15 bases. There are 15 residues in the CDR3. The CDR3: CASQVGVSSTDTQYF. CDR3 in DNA: TGCGCCAGCCAAGTCGGGGTCTCTAGCACAGATACGCAGTATTTT.

The chain recombines TRBV5-5 with TRBJ2-2, with D hard to call. CDR1 is SGHKS and CDR2 is YYEKEE in the germline V gene (reference sequence). The CDR3 is 14 amino acids. V was pared by 4 bases and J by 4 bases, with 11 bases between. This chain's CDR3 is CASSLLSGTGELFF. The CDR3 region has the DNA TGTGCCAGCAGCCTTCTGAGTGGCACCGGGGAGCTGTTTTTT.

The chain couples TRBV5-1 to TRBJ2-5; D is unclear. Per germline, CDR1 SGHRS and CDR2 YFSETQ. This CDR3 is built from 13 residues. Trimming removed 1 base at V and 2 bases at J, with 6 bases between. As DNA, the CDR3 is TGCGCCAGCAGCTTGCCCGCGCAAGAGACCCAGTACTTC. It translates to CASSLPAQETQYF.

The chain has TRBV27 and TRBJ1-6; D perhaps matches TRBD1 (5 bases). Germline V gives CDR1 MNHEY, CDR2 SMNVEV (reference sequence). Deletions cut 3 bases from V and 7 bases from J, with 10 bases between. The CDR3 has 14 residues. The CDR3 loop is CASSFKGSNSPLHF. CDR3 coding DNA: TGTGCCAGCAGTTTCAAGGGGTCCAATTCACCCCTCCACTTT.

This chain uses TRBV11-3 with TRBJ2-7; weak D call: TRBD1 (5 bases). Trimming shortened V by 5 bases and J by 2 bases, and 16 bases separated the two germline ends. Germline assignment: CDR1 SGHNT and CDR2 YENEEA. This CDR3 region has 15 residues. In DNA, the CDR3 is TGTGCCAGCAGCCCATTGGGGCCGGTAGCCTACGAGCAGTACTTC. Amino acids: CASSPLGPVAYEQYF.

This clone was counted a single time. The gene calls are TRBV6-1 and TRBJ2-7; unclear D gene. The CDR3 totals 14 residues. Germline assignment: CDR1 MNHNS and CDR2 SASEGT. Trimming took 5 bases from V and 6 from J, leaving 17 bases between them. Here the CDR3 DNA reads TGTGCCAGCAGTAAAGACTTGCGGAAGGGCGAGCAGTACGTC. It translates to CASSKDLRKGEQYV.

CDR3 protein: CASSSLAGGRTDTQYF. DNA of the CDR3: TGTGCCAGCAGCTCCCTAGCGGGAGGGAGGACAGATACGCAGTATTTT. The chain couples TRBV5-6 to TRBJ2-3; 12 bases match TRBD2. There are 16 residues in the CDR3. Germline trimming cut 3 bases from V and 3 bases from J; bases unmatched to any gene: 5. Germline V CDR1 and CDR2: SGHDT, YYEEEE.

The V and J genes are TRBV10-3 and TRBJ2-1, with TRBD2 identical over 8 bases. The V gene's germline CDR1 is ENHRY and CDR2 SYGVKD. The CDR3 length is 14 residues. The V segment lost 7 bases and the J segment 3 bases; nucleotides outside the gene matches: 5. CDR3 protein: CAIKAGDIYNEQFF. In nucleotides, the CDR3 is TGTGCCATCAAAGCGGGAGATATCTACAATGAGCAGTTCTTC.

The genes are TRBV5-1 and TRBJ2-1; 7 bases agree with TRBD1. There are 14 residues in the CDR3. The J segment lost 6 bases and the V segment lost 4 bases, leaving 7 bases of the junction unmatched. From germline, CDR1 is SGHRS and CDR2 YFSETQ. CDR3 in amino acids: CASSPGDSSNEQFF. In nucleotides, the CDR3 is TGCGCCAGCAGCCCCGGGGACAGTTCCAATGAGCAGTTCTTC.

The chain carries TRBV7-9 and TRBJ2-5, with unresolved D. The CDR3 runs to 15 residues. V dropped 1 base and J dropped 4 bases, with 13 bases sitting between them. CDR1 and CDR2 (germline): SEHNR, FQNEAQ (reference sequence). The CDR3 nucleotides are TGTGCCAGCAGCTTAGGTACGAGGTCCTTAGAGACCCAGTACTTC. Protein: CASSLGTRSLETQYF.

This chain joins TRBV27 and TRBJ1-3; 8 bases fit TRBD1. Germline values: CDR1 MNHEY, CDR2 SMNVEV (reference sequence). There are 16 residues in the CDR3. With V trimmed by 2 bases and J by 3 bases, 6 bases remained unmatched. The CDR3 DNA follows: TGTGCCAGCAGTTTAACAGGCAGGGGGCTTGGAAACACCATATATTTT. Amino acids: CASSLTGRGLGNTIYF.

By proportion, this clone is medium-sized. This chain joins TRBV7-6 and TRBJ1-5; the D is unclear. Looked up from germline, CDR1 is SGHVS and CDR2 is FNYEAQ. Trimming stripped 5 bases from V and 0 bases from J, with 8 bases between. The CDR3 length is 14 residues. The CDR3 sequence is CASSIYTSNQPQHF. The CDR3 DNA follows: TGTGCCAGCAGCATCTACACTAGCAATCAGCCCCAGCATTTT.

This chain connects TRBV27 to TRBJ1-2; tentative D call: TRBD1 (6 bases). V was shortened by 0 bases and J by 6 bases, with 11 bases between the two germline ends. This CDR3 is built from 14 residues. Germline V gene sequence: CDR1 MNHEY, CDR2 SMNVEV (reference sequence). This CDR3 is CASSLSWQGNGYTF. CDR3 sequence (DNA): TGTGCCAGCAGTTTATCGTGGCAGGGGAATGGCTACACCTTC.

The chain recombines TRBV14 with TRBJ2-5; D might be TRBD1 (5 bases). The CDR3 contains 14 residues. The V and J ends lost 3 bases and 10 bases respectively, with 18 bases between them. CDR1 SGHDN and CDR2 FVKESK come from the germline V gene. The CDR3 sequence is CASSQRSLVGHQYF. In nucleotides, the CDR3 is TGTGCCAGCAGCCAGAGGTCCCTTGTGGGGCACCAGTACTTC.

The chain combines TRBV29-1 with TRBJ1-2; 7 nucleotides align to TRBD1. With 4 bases clipped from V and 2 bases from J, the junction kept 4 bases outside the gene matches. CDR1 is SQVTM and CDR2 is ANQGSEA in the germline V gene. This CDR3 is built from 13 residues. This chain's CDR3 is CSVGRGQNYGYTF. CDR3 DNA sequence: TGCAGCGTTGGGCGGGGACAGAACTATGGCTACACCTTC.

The gene calls are TRBV7-2 and TRBJ1-5; 7 bases agree with TRBD1. Germline V gene sequence: CDR1 SGHTA, CDR2 FQGNSA. The CDR3 consists of 16 residues. J lost 1 base, V lost 6 bases, and 9 bases had no gene match. As DNA, the CDR3 is TGTGCCAGCAGTCCCCTGGGGACAGTAAGCAATCAGCCCCAGCATTTT. Residues: CASSPLGTVSNQPQHF.

The genes are TRBV19 and TRBJ1-5, with D unresolved. Germline V lookup: CDR1 LNHDA, CDR2 SQIVND (reference sequence). CDR3 length equals 17 residues. The V end was cut by 7 bases, the J end by 2 bases, with 21 bases between. CDR3 region: CASTHTNKRAGNQPQHF. Here the CDR3 DNA reads TGTGCCAGTACCCATACCAATAAGCGTGCAGGCAATCAGCCCCAGCATTTT. Looking up the rest from reference TRBV19 and TRBJ1-5 gives the full variable domain: DGGITQSPKYLFRKEGQNVTLSCEQNLNHDAMYWYRQDPGQGLRLIYYSQIVNDFQKGDIAEGYSVSREKKESFPLTVTSAQKNPTAFYLCASTHTNKRAGNQPQHFGDGTRLSIL.

This chain connects TRBV6-1 to TRBJ2-2, with D possibly called TRBD1 or TRBD2 (5 bases each). Deletions cut 5 bases from V and 3 bases from J, with 13 bases between. The CDR3 has 15 amino acids. Germline V CDR1 and CDR2: MNHNS, SASEGT. CDR3 sequence (DNA): TGTGCCAGCAGTAGGCGCAGGGAGTACACCGGGGAGCTGTTTTTT. Protein product: CASSRRREYTGELFF.

The chain recombines TRBV29-1 with TRBJ2-1; D call uncertain. This CDR3 is 12 amino acids long. Germline loops: CDR1 SQVTM, CDR2 ANQGSEA. V gave up 0 bases and J gave up 6 bases, with 6 bases separating them. The CDR3 sequence is CSVEDVPNEQFF. The CDR3 DNA reads as TGCAGCGTTGAAGATGTACCCAATGAGCAGTTCTTC.

This clone was recorded a few times. V usage is TRBV30 and J usage is TRBJ2-4; 7 positions match TRBD1. The CDR3 covers 11 residues. CDR1 GTSNPN and CDR2 SVGIG come from the germline V gene (reference sequence). With 4 bases clipped from V and 9 bases from J, the junction kept 3 bases outside the gene matches. This CDR3 is CAWTGGTIQYF. CDR3 nucleotides: TGTGCCTGGACAGGGGGAACCATTCAGTACTTC.

V gene TRBV9 combines with J gene TRBJ1-3; 9 bases align to TRBD1. This CDR3 spans 17 amino acids. Trimming removed 0 bases from V and 2 bases from J; junction bases left unmatched: 6. CDR1 and CDR2 from the germline V gene are SGDLS and YYNGEE. The CDR3 sequence is CASSVAQGQGTGNTIYF. The CDR3 nucleotides are TGTGCCAGCAGCGTAGCCCAGGGACAGGGTACTGGAAACACCATATATTTT.

This clone was counted a single time. V usage is TRBV7-9 and J usage is TRBJ1-4, with 7 bases fitting TRBD1. CDR1 is SEHNR and CDR2 is FQNEAQ in the germline V gene (reference sequence). J lost 5 bases, V lost 1 base, and 4 bases had no gene match. The CDR3 length is 15 residues. For the CDR3, the DNA is TGTGCCAGCAGCTTAGGGACAGGAGTCAATGAAAAACTGTTTTTT. Protein product: CASSLGTGVNEKLFF.

A few counts support this clone. The V and J genes are TRBV30 and TRBJ1-1, with no clear D. This CDR3 comprises 13 residues. Trimming cost V 0 bases and J 1 base, with 6 bases left between them. Per germline, CDR1 GTSNPN and CDR2 SVGIG (reference sequence). CDR3 bases: TGTGCCTGGAGTGTACCCGGGAACACTGAAGCTTTCTTT. Encoded protein: CAWSVPGNTEAFF.

The rearrangement joins TRBV5-4 to TRBJ2-6; D is ambiguous. Looked up from germline, CDR1 is SGHNT and CDR2 is YYREEE (reference sequence). The V gene lost 4 bases and the J gene lost 1 base, with 9 bases spanning the gap. The CDR3 spans 15 residues. The CDR3 region is CASSTPESGANVLTF. The CDR3 DNA reads TGTGCCAGCAGCACCCCGGAGTCTGGGGCCAACGTCCTGACTTTC.